Following are 8 T cell receptor beta chains from one sample sequenced in a study of T cell responses to AZD1222 COVID-19 vaccine. TCRdb's table, derived via immunoSEQ multiplex PCR, lists solely in-frame clones and lacks some. Of 79,000 or so clones listed, about 80% are singletons. Sequenced here: peripheral blood, sampled 28 days after the second dose of the MenACWY control vaccine. These receptors were obtained from an adult who received the MenACWY meningococcal vaccine as a control.

The chain carries TRBV5-4 and TRBJ2-2, with TRBD2 as a possible D gene (5 bases). The CDR3 is 13 residues long. The ends were cut back, 2 bases at V and 8 bases at J, with 10 bases in the middle. Germline values: CDR1 SGHNT, CDR2 YYREEE (reference sequence). As DNA, the CDR3 is TGTGCCAGCAGCTTCGGGGAAAGTGGGGAGCTGTTTTTT. Protein product: CASSFGESGELFF.

This clone has only a few counts. The chain joins TRBV28 to TRBJ2-7, with 10 positions matching TRBD2. Germline trimming cut 3 bases from V and 2 bases from J; bases unmatched to any gene: 1. The CDR3 length is 14 residues. Germline lookup yields CDR1 MDHEN and CDR2 SYDVKM. The CDR3 nucleotides read TGTGCCAGCAGTTTCAGCGGGAGGGCCTACGAGCAGTACTTC. Protein product: CASSFSGRAYEQYF.

In this sample, this clone turned up once. This chain links TRBV11-2 with TRBJ1-2; D perhaps matches TRBD1 (5 bases). Germline loops: CDR1 SGHAT, CDR2 FQNNGV. The CDR3 loop spans 14 amino acids. Trimming took 3 bases from V and 8 from J, leaving 16 bases between them. As DNA, the CDR3 is TGTGCCAGCAGCTTCCGGCAGGGAATAGGGGGCTACACCTTC. As protein: CASSFRQGIGGYTF. The variable domain in full, completed from reference TRBV11-2 and TRBJ1-2, reads EAGVAQSPRYKIIEKRQSVAFWCNPISGHATLYWYQQILGQGPKLLIQFQNNGVVDDSQLPKDRFSAERLKGVDSTLKIQPAKLEDSAVYLCASSFRQGIGGYTFGSGTRLTVV.

This clone was counted only a few times. The chain carries TRBV2 and TRBJ2-7; 8 positions match TRBD1. V was pared by 8 bases and J by 2 bases, with 14 bases of the junction left unmatched. Germline CDR1 reads SNHLY; CDR2 reads FYNNEI. The CDR3 is 16 amino acids. The CDR3: CASGPPSGGKPYEQYF. Written as DNA, the CDR3 is TGTGCCAGCGGCCCCCCCTCAGGGGGCAAACCCTACGAGCAGTACTTC.

Written as DNA, the CDR3 is TGTGCCAGTAGTATTGGTGGCTCTTGGACAGATACGCAGTATTTT. Amino acids: CASSIGGSWTDTQYF. The V call is TRBV19, the J call TRBJ2-3; D not certain. The CDR3 covers 15 residues. Between the trimmed V and J ends, which lost 3 bases and 3 bases, there was a span of 13 bases. CDR1 and CDR2 (germline): LNHDA, SQIVND (reference sequence).

Here the CDR3 reads CSVESVLGYTF. DNA of the CDR3: TGCAGCGTCGAATCGGTTCTTGGCTACACCTTC. V usage is TRBV29-1 and J usage is TRBJ1-2; unclear D gene. The CDR3 runs 11 residues. Germline V gene data show CDR1 as SQVTM and CDR2 as ANQGSEA. Between the trimmed V and J ends, which lost 6 bases and 7 bases, there was a span of 12 bases.

The V call is TRBV9, the J call TRBJ2-1; the match to TRBD2 covers 8 bases. Trimming at V came to 0 bases and at J to 5 bases, leaving 4 bases not matched to a gene. This CDR3 has 15 residues. CDR1 and CDR2 (germline): SGDLS, YYNGEE. The CDR3 spells CASSVGGRPDNEQFF. The CDR3 DNA reads TGTGCCAGCAGCGTAGGCGGGAGGCCTGACAATGAGCAGTTCTTC.

This clone appeared once. The chain has TRBV3-1 (or the pseudogene TRBV3-2) and TRBJ1-6; TRBD1 aligns across 12 bases. Looked up from germline, CDR1 is LGHDT and CDR2 is YNNKEL (reference sequence). V was clipped by 3 bases and J by 6 bases; unmatched bases: 3. The CDR3 is made up of 16 amino acids. The CDR3 loop reads CASSQGQGARNSPLHF. For the CDR3, the DNA is TGTGCCAGCAGCCAGGGACAGGGGGCCCGTAATTCACCCCTCCACTTT.